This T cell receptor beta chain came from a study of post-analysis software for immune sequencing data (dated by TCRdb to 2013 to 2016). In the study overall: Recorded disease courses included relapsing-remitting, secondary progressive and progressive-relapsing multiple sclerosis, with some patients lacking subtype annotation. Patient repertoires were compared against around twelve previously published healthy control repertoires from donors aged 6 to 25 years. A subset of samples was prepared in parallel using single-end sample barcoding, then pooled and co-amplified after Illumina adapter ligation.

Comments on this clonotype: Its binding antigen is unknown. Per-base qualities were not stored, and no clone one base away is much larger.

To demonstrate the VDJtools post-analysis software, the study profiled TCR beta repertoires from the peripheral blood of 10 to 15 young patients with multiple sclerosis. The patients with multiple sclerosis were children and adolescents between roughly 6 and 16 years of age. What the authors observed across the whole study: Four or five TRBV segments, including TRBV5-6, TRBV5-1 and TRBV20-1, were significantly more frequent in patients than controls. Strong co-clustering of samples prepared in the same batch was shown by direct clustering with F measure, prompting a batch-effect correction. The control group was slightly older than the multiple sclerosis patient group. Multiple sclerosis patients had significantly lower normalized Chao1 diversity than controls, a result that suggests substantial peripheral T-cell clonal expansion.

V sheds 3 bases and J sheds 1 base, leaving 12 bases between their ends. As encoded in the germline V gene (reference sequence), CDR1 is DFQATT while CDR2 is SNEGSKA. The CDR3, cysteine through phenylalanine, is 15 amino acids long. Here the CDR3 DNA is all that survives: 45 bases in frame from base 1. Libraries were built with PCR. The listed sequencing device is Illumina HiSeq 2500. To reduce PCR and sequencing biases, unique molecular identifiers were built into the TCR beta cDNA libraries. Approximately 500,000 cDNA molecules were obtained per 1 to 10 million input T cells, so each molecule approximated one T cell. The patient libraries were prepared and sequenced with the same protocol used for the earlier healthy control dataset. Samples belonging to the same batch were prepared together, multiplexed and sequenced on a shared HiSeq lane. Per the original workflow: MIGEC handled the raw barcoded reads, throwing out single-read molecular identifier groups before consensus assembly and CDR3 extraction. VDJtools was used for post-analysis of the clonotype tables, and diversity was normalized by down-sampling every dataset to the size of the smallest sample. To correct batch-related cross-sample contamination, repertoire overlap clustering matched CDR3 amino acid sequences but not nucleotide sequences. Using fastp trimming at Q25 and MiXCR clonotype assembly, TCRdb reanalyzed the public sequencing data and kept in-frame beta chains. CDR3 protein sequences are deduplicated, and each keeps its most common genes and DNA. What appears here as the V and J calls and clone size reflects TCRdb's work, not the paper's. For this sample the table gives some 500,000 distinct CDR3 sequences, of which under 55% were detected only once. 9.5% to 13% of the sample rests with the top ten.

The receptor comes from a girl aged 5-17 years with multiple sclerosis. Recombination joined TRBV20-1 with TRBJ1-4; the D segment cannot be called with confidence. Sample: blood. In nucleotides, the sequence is TGCAGTGCTAGCCCTAATCACGGAACTAATGAAAAACTGTTTTTT. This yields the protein CSASPNHGTNEKLFF.